This T cell receptor beta chain was recorded in a study of blood T cells in healthy people across ages. General study findings and limits: Diversity of TCR beta per million T cells declined in a roughly linear way with age. Donor CMV status was unknown, possibly confounding expanded clonotype changes. Strong correlation existed between TCR beta diversity and naive T cell percentage.

Alongside a J-beta primer mix, a sample-barcoded 5' primer served in a second PCR lasting about 6 to 11 cycles. TCRdb itself ran the 5' RACE reads through MiXCR, one entry per CDR3 protein. The sample has 1.5 million or so distinct CDR3 sequences, 35% to 45% seen once; the top ten hold about 4%. Comment on this clonotype: Its target is not known.

The TCR originated in a woman between 18 and 29 years old in good health. The sample comprised blood.

The CDR3, as DNA: TGTGCCAGCAGCTTGTTACAGCTCTACAATGAGCAGTTCTTC. This encodes CASSLLQLYNEQFF. The chain links TRBV5-6 to TRBJ2-1; D gene uncertain. V lost 1 base, J lost 3 bases, and 8 bases lay in between. CDR1 and CDR2 from the germline V gene are SGHDT and YYEEEE. The CDR3 spans 14 residues.